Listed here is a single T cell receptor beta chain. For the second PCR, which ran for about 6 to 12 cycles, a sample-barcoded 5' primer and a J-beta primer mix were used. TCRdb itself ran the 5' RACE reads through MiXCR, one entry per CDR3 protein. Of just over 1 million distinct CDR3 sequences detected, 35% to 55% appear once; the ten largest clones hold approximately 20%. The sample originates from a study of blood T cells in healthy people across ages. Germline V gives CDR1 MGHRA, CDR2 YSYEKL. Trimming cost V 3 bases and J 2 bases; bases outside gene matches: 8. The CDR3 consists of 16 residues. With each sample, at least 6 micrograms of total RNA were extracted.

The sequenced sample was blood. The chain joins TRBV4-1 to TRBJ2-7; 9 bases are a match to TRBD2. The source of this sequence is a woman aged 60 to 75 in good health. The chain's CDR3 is CASSHLAGEGTYEQYF. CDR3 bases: TGCGCCAGCAGCCATTTAGCGGGAGAGGGGACCTACGAGCAGTACTTC.